This T cell receptor (beta chain) was documented in a study of shared clonotypes between healthy human individuals. V dropped 4 bases and J dropped 0 bases, with 7 bases sitting between them. The germline V gene encodes CDR1 ENHRY and CDR2 SYGVKD. This CDR3 is 14 amino acids long. Sequencing was performed with immunoSEQ multiplex PCR; in TCRdb, only in-frame clones are kept and a portion is missing. Among roughly 1,500,000 clones listed, about 98% were seen once. This sequence was found in a man aged 25-45 years in good health. The sample consisted of naive CD4+ T cells sorted from blood. Described subset: CD45RA+ positively selected. The chain is built from TRBV10-3 and TRBJ1-3; no clear D. DNA of the CDR3: TGTGCCATCAGTGGGCTGAGCTCTGGAAACACCATATATTTT. This gives the protein CAISGLSSGNTIYF.